This TCR beta chain originates from a study of T cells after yellow fever vaccination. TCRdb re-analysed the 5' RACE reads in MiXCR, keeping a single row per CDR3 protein. The table lists 200,000 to 300,000 distinct CDR3 sequences, around 6.7% of them singletons. Study findings and constraints: On re-exposure, the response was weaker but peaked faster, at day 5 versus 15. Of the clonotypes, a small share occurred in both CD4 and CD8 compartments.

This clonotype was detected only a few times. Its target is unknown. The sample in question was CD4+ T cells sorted from PBMCs, obtained on the day of the yellow fever booster vaccination. The clonotype comes from a man younger than 45 who received the YFV17D yellow fever vaccine.

The CDR3 spells CATSDVRDNQETQYF. DNA of the CDR3: TGTGCCACCAGTGACGTCCGGGACAACCAAGAGACCCAGTACTTC. V gene TRBV24-1 combines with J gene TRBJ2-5; D might be TRBD1 (6 bases). This CDR3 spans 15 amino acids. Trimming removed 4 bases at V and 0 bases at J, with 11 bases between. The V gene's germline CDR1 is KGHDR and CDR2 SFDVKD.